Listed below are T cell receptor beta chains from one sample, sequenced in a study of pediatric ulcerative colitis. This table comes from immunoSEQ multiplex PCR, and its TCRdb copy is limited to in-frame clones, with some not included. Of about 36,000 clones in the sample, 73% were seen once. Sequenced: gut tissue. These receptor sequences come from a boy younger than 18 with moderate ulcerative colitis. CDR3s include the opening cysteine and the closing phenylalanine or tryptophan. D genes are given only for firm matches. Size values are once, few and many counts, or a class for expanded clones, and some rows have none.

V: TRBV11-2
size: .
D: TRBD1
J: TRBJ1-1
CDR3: CASSLAGTDGAFF
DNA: TGTGCCAGCAGCTTAGCGGGGACAGATGGGGCTTTCTTT

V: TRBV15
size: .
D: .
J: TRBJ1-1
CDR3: CATSRDRGQAFF
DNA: TGTGCCACCAGCAGAGATCGCGGTCAAGCTTTCTTT

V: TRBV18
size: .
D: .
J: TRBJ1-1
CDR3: CASSPVGLTNTEAFF
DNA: TGTGCCAGCTCACCGGTGGGACTGACGAACACTGAAGCTTTCTTT

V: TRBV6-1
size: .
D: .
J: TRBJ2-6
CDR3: CASSVQDGGANVLTF
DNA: TGTGCCAGCAGTGTACAGGATGGTGGGGCCAACGTCCTGACTTTC

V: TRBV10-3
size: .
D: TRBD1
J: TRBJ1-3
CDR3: CAISDRNRGGNTIYF
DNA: TGTGCCATCAGTGACCGAAACAGGGGTGGAAACACCATATATTTT

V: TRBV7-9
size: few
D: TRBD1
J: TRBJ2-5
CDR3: CASSNRGGETQYF
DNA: TGTGCCAGCAGCAACAGGGGTGGAGAGACCCAGTACTTC

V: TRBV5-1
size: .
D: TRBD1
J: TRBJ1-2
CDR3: CASSPRTGLPKLYGYTF
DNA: TGCGCCAGCAGCCCGCGGACAGGTCTCCCGAAGCTCTATGGCTACACCTTC

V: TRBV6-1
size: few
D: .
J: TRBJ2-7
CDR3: CASSNYEQYF
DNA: TGTGCCAGCAGTAACTACGAGCAGTACTTC

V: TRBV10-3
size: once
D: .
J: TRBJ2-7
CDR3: CAIGGLYEQYF
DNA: TGTGCCATCGGGGGTCTCTACGAGCAGTACTTC

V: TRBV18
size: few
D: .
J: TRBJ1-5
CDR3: CASSPSTPSNQPQHF
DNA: TGTGCCAGCTCACCATCGACACCGAGCAATCAGCCCCAGCATTTT

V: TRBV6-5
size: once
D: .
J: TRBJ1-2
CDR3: CASMTPANYGYTF
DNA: TGTGCCAGCATGACACCGGCTAACTATGGCTACACCTTC

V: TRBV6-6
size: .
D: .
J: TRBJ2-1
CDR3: CASSYSPSLNEQFF
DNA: TGTGCCAGCAGTTACTCCCCCAGCCTCAATGAGCAGTTCTTC

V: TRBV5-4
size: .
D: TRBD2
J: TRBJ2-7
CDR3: CASSSGSGSWEQYF
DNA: TGTGCCAGCAGCTCGGGTAGCGGGTCTTGGGAGCAGTACTTC

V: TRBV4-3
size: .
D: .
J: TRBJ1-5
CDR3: CASALGENQPQHF
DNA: TGCGCCAGCGCCTTGGGGGAAAATCAGCCCCAGCATTTT

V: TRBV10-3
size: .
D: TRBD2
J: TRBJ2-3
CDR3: CATTGGGTDTQYF
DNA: TGTGCCACCACGGGGGGGGGAACAGATACGCAGTATTTT

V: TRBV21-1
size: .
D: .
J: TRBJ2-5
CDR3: CASSKVGLDPSTCIAGLQETQYF
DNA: TGTGCCAGCAGCAAAGTGGGTCTAGACCCTTCAACCTGTATAGCGGGATTACAAGAGACCCAGTACTTC

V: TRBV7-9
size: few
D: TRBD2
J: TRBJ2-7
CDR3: CASSLFPGTNLTYEQYF
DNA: TGTGCCAGCAGCTTATTTCCAGGGACTAACCTTACCTACGAGCAGTACTTC